Below, one T cell receptor beta chain is given with its context. Its antigen has not been determined. Base qualities are not recorded, but no much larger clone differs from it by a single base. The source of the sample is a study of T-cell memory formation after mild COVID-19 (dated by TCRdb to the early 2020s). Describing the broader study: TCR sequence clusters from the two donors were found to be largely donor specific. Longitudinal TCRalpha and TCRbeta repertoire sequencing tracked T-cell clones expanding and contracting after mild COVID-19 in two donors. The cohort comprised two young, previously healthy adult volunteers, one female and one male. The investigation overall reported the following: SARS-CoV-2 specificity was not confirmed for the second-wave clones peaking on day 37. From day 15 to 85, contracting clones showed balanced CD4/CD8 phenotypes, whereas a second wave of clones that expanded from day 15 to 37 leaned towards CD4+. Some responding clones were found in pre-infection memory, which suggests that pre-existing cross-reactive memory T cells took part in the SARS-CoV-2 response. Only a couple of mild cases were covered by the study, and larger cohorts that include severe cases with pre-infection samples were considered necessary. Contracting CD4+ clones were located mainly in the CM and EM memory subsets, whereas CD8+ clones were found to be enriched in EMRA.

Sequenced using an Illumina NovaSeq 6000. TCRalpha and TCRbeta cDNA libraries were constructed by 5'RACE with constant-segment primers, with sample barcodes and unique molecular identifiers being introduced. RNA was extracted from every sample with Trizol reagent. Amplification of the libraries took two PCR steps, and the second step added a second sample barcode plus Illumina TruSeq adapters. Libraries were sequenced on an Illumina NovaSeq with 2 x 150 bp paired-end reads. Per the original workflow: The reads were demultiplexed and collapsed into UMI-guided consensus sequences using migec v1.2.7. With mixcr v2.1.11, UMI consensuses were aligned to TRA and TRB V and J templates and assembled into clonotypes. A clonotype was counted as expanded or contracted only when both edgeR and NoisET called the clonotype significant, with the noise models trained on biological replicates. For edgeR calls, the thresholds were a false discovery rate-adjusted p below 0.01 and a log2 fold-change of 1. As an exploratory analysis of dynamics, PCA with hierarchical clustering was applied to max-normalized trajectories of the 1000 most abundant clonotypes. The CD4 or CD8 phenotype of responding clones was assigned using the separately sequenced CD4+ and CD8+ repertoires. TCRdb passed the public sequencing reads through fastp at Q25 and MiXCR, retaining productive beta sequences. Every entry covers one CDR3 protein and lists the most common genes and DNA from its rows. The V and J calls, along with clone size, are taken from TCRdb and not from the paper's own processing. The sample has hundreds of thousands of distinct CDR3 sequences on record, about a fifth of them singletons. In total, the top ten clones hold around 13% of the sample.

The CDR3 sequence holds 14 residues, the cysteine and phenylalanine included. This entry keeps only the CDR3 DNA: 42 bases, framed from base 1. CDR1 KGHSH and CDR2 LQKENI are derived from the germline V gene. V lost 3 bases and J lost 5 bases, and the count of bases not matched to a germline gene is 2. Ficoll-Paque density gradient centrifugation was the method used to isolate PBMCs. The sample consisted of PBMCs or a T cell subset sorted from them (not recorded which). The V and J segments used are TRBV18 and TRBJ2-1, with TRBD1 identical over 9 junction bases. This receptor was taken from an adult woman who had mild COVID-19 (a few samples of this study predate the infection). The sample titles of this study are shuffled in the database, so cell type and time point are left out; the donor was told from shared clones. The DNA sequence reads TGTGCCAGCTCACCGACAGGGGGGGACAATGAGCAGTTCTTC. Protein translation: CASSPTGGDNEQFF.